Each of the 32 T cell receptor beta chains below was sequenced from the same sample in a study of T cell repertoires in cytomegalovirus infection. One entry per CDR3 protein, called by TCRdb with MiXCR from the reads. The sample has 290,000 or so distinct CDR3 sequences, about 23% seen once. Material for sequencing was PBMCs. These receptors all stem from a human donor in good health (CMV status not recorded). Some clones in this sample may be carry-over from other donors' samples.

This chain links TRBV28 with TRBJ1-1; tentatively, D is TRBD1 (6 bases). Trimming shortened V by 4 bases and J by 12 bases, and 9 bases separated the two germline ends. This CDR3 has 10 amino acids. Germline loops: CDR1 MDHEN, CDR2 SYDVKM. CDR3 DNA: TGTGCCAGCAGTTACAGGGAATCTTTCTTT. Translated: CASSYRESFF.

The chain couples TRBV29-1 to TRBJ2-4; tentatively, D is TRBD1 or TRBD2 (5 bases each). From germline, CDR1 is SQVTM and CDR2 ANQGSEA. This CDR3 region has 13 residues. V shed 1 base and J shed 10 bases, with 14 bases lying between them. The CDR3 sequence: CSVEVGDGTIQYF. The CDR3, as DNA: TGCAGCGTTGAAGTAGGGGACGGAACAATTCAGTACTTC.

In its sample, this clonotype was seen a few times. The V and J genes are TRBV11-3 and TRBJ1-2; D remains unclear. The CDR3 extends over 16 amino acids. From germline, CDR1 is SGHNT and CDR2 YENEEA. The ends were cut back, 5 bases at V and 4 bases at J, with 20 bases in the middle. Here the CDR3 reads CASSPRGPQLLYGYTF. CDR3 DNA: TGTGCCAGCAGCCCACGGGGTCCACAACTCCTCTATGGCTACACCTTC.

The gene calls are TRBV12-3 or TRBV12-4 and TRBJ2-7; 8 bases are shared with TRBD1. The CDR3 loop spans 14 amino acids. Unmatched junction bases numbered 3, after V lost 5 bases and J lost 0 bases. The chain's CDR3 is CASSPGQGSYEQYF. The CDR3 nucleotides are TGTGCCAGCAGTCCAGGACAGGGCTCCTACGAGCAGTACTTC.

The chain has TRBV12-3 or TRBV12-4 and TRBJ1-6; D possibly corresponds to TRBD1 (5 bases). Trimming shortened V by 3 bases and J by 10 bases, and 13 bases separated the two germline ends. The CDR3 runs to 14 residues. CDR3 sequence reads: CASSLVEGRSPLHF. The CDR3 DNA reads TGTGCCAGCAGTTTGGTTGAGGGGAGGTCACCCCTCCACTTT.

This clonotype showed up many times. The chain combines TRBV7-2 with TRBJ1-4; unclear D gene. V lost 5 bases to trimming and J lost 5 bases, with 15 bases between them. CDR1 is SGHTA, CDR2 FQGNSA, per germline. The CDR3 loop spans 15 amino acids. The CDR3, as DNA: TGTGCCAGCAGCCCGGTGGGCAGTCAAAATGAAAAACTGTTTTTT. It translates to CASSPVGSQNEKLFF.

There are many counts of this clonotype. The chain recombines TRBV7-2 with TRBJ1-1; D gene ambiguous. The germline gives CDR1 SGHTA, CDR2 FQGNSA. The CDR3 spans 14 residues. The V end lost 3 bases, the J end lost 0 bases, and 8 bases lay between the germline ends. CDR3 DNA sequence: TGTGCCAGCAGCTTCGCGGGCATGAACACTGAAGCTTTCTTT. Translation: CASSFAGMNTEAFF. Together with reference TRBV7-2 and TRBJ1-1, the CDR3 gives the full variable domain: GAGVSQSPSNKVTEKGKDVELRCDPISGHTALYWYRQSLGQGLEFLIYFQGNSAPDKSGLPSDRFSAERTGGSVSTLTIQRTQQEDSAVYLCASSFAGMNTEAFFGQGTRLTVV.

The chain employs TRBV7-3 and TRBJ2-1, with D tentatively TRBD2 (5 bases). CDR1 SGHTA and CDR2 FQGTGA come from the germline V gene. The CDR3 runs to 15 residues. Deletions cut 4 bases from V and 9 bases from J, with 19 bases between. CDR3 sequence: CASSSDRTPRREQFF. Written as DNA, the CDR3 is TGTGCCAGCAGCTCGGACCGGACTCCCCGCCGTGAGCAGTTCTTC.

This chain connects TRBV5-1 to TRBJ2-3; no firm D call. CDR3 length: 14 residues. V was cut by 1 base and J by 2 bases, with 8 bases left in between. The germline V gene encodes CDR1 SGHRS and CDR2 YFSETQ. CDR3 sequence reads: CASSLSQNTDTQYF. CDR3 coding DNA: TGCGCCAGCAGCTTGTCCCAGAACACAGATACGCAGTATTTT.

This clonotype was observed many times. V is TRBV7-2 and J is TRBJ2-1, with 10 bases fitting TRBD2. The CDR3 contains 16 residues. The germline gives CDR1 SGHTA, CDR2 FQGNSA. V lost 5 bases, J lost 5 bases, and 9 bases stayed unmatched. The CDR3 sequence: CASSPPGLATHNEQFF. CDR3 DNA: TGTGCCAGCAGCCCCCCGGGACTAGCGACCCACAATGAGCAGTTCTTC.

This chain uses TRBV20-1 with TRBJ2-7; D not resolved. Trimming pared 4 bases from V and 3 bases from J, leaving 13 bases between. Germline V lookup: CDR1 DFQATT, CDR2 SNEGSKA (reference sequence). This CDR3 comprises 13 residues. The DNA for the CDR3 is TGCAGTGCTATTTTAACTCCCAGCTACGAGCAGTACTTC. It is translated as CSAILTPSYEQYF.

This clonotype was detected many times. The CDR3 is CASSPWPGTDNEQFF. DNA for the CDR3: TGTGCCAGCAGCCCATGGCCAGGGACCGACAATGAGCAGTTCTTC. This sequence joins TRBV7-2 and TRBJ2-1, with D possibly called TRBD1 or TRBD2 (5 bases each). CDR3 length: 15 residues. From germline, CDR1 is SGHTA and CDR2 FQGNSA. V lost 5 bases and J 5 bases, leaving 16 bases between the germline ends. Full variable domain (missing parts from reference TRBV7-2 and TRBJ2-1): GAGVSQSPSNKVTEKGKDVELRCDPISGHTALYWYRQSLGQGLEFLIYFQGNSAPDKSGLPSDRFSAERTGGSVSTLTIQRTQQEDSAVYLCASSPWPGTDNEQFFGPGTRLTVL.

The chain recombines TRBV20-1 with TRBJ2-3; D possibly matches TRBD1 or TRBD2 (5 bases each). The V and J ends lost 3 bases and 1 base respectively, with 14 bases between them. Germline V gene data show CDR1 as DFQATT and CDR2 as SNEGSKA (reference sequence). CDR3 size: 15 residues. CDR3 sequence (DNA): TGCAGTGCTAGGGGGGTAAACGCCGGCACAGATACGCAGTATTTT. Protein sequence: CSARGVNAGTDTQYF.

This chain links TRBV5-5 with TRBJ2-7, with D tentatively TRBD1 (5 bases). Germline V CDR1 and CDR2: SGHKS, YYEKEE (reference sequence). V shed 0 bases and J shed 4 bases, with 14 bases lying between them. The CDR3 length is 15 residues. CDR3 amino acids: CASSLDPGREYEQYF. For the CDR3, the DNA is TGTGCCAGCAGCTTGGATCCCGGCAGGGAATACGAGCAGTACTTC.

This clonotype appeared many times. This chain uses TRBV7-8 with TRBJ2-1, with D hard to call. V was shortened by 3 bases and J by 8 bases, with 5 bases between the two germline ends. The CDR3 extends over 11 amino acids. Per germline, CDR1 SGHVS and CDR2 FQNEAQ. The CDR3 region has the DNA TGTGCCAGCAGCTTGCGGTATGAGCAGTTCTTC. Its translation: CASSLRYEQFF.

The chain carries TRBV20-1 and TRBJ2-7, with no clear D. With 5 bases removed from V and 6 bases from J, the gap between germline ends came to 8 bases. Germline values: CDR1 DFQATT, CDR2 SNEGSKA (reference sequence). CDR3 length equals 10 residues. The CDR3: CSASLFEQYF. CDR3 DNA: TGCAGTGCTTCGCTTTTCGAGCAGTACTTC.

The chain couples TRBV20-1 to TRBJ1-2, with a tentative D call TRBD1 (5 bases). CDR1 DFQATT and CDR2 SNEGSKA come from the germline V gene (reference sequence). CDR3 length equals 14 residues. Written as DNA, the CDR3 is TGCAGGGGGCAGGGTATCTCCGCTAACTATGGCTACACCTTC. Its translation is CRGQGISANYGYTF.

V usage is TRBV4-1 and J usage is TRBJ1-4; maybe TRBD1 (5 bases). V was clipped by 2 bases and J by 0 bases, with 10 bases between them. CDR3 size: 16 residues. Germline CDR1 and CDR2: MGHRA and YSYEKL. DNA for the CDR3: TGCGCCAGCAGCCAAAATCAGGGCGCAACTAATGAAAAACTGTTTTTT. This translates into CASSQNQGATNEKLFF.

The V gene is TRBV11-2, the J gene TRBJ1-2; no reliable D call. The CDR3 sequence is 14 residues long. Trimming took 5 bases from V and 3 from J, leaving 13 bases between them. From germline, CDR1 is SGHAT and CDR2 FQNNGV. The CDR3 sequence is CASSRNWADYGYTF. DNA of the CDR3: TGTGCCAGCAGCCGAAATTGGGCAGACTATGGCTACACCTTC.

Notes on this clonotype: A read error is possible here, since a much larger clone lies one base away. The chain joins TRBV7-2 to TRBJ2-7, with TRBD1 matching over 9 bases. The germline gives CDR1 SGHTA, CDR2 FQGNSA. The CDR3 totals 14 residues. The DNA for the CDR3 is TGTGCCAGCAGCTTAACACAGGGGGCCTACGAGCAGCACTTC. Amino acid sequence: CASSLTQGAYEQHF.

This clonotype was counted only a few times. The chain carries TRBV19 and TRBJ1-1; 8 positions agree with TRBD1. Germline V gene lookup returns CDR1 LNHDA and CDR2 SQIVND (reference sequence). CDR3 size: 16 residues. The trim removed 2 bases at V and 5 bases at J, leaving 10 bases unmatched. CDR3 region: CASSIKLGRGPTEAFF. CDR3 DNA: TGTGCCAGTAGTATAAAGTTAGGCAGGGGGCCGACTGAAGCTTTCTTT. Supplemented by reference TRBV19 and TRBJ1-1, the full variable domain reads DGGITQSPKYLFRKEGQNVTLSCEQNLNHDAMYWYRQDPGQGLRLIYYSQIVNDFQKGDIAEGYSVSREKKESFPLTVTSAQKNPTAFYLCASSIKLGRGPTEAFFGQGTRLTVV.

This clonotype was recorded a few times. The J gene is TRBJ2-1, the V gene TRBV4-3; the D call may be TRBD1 or TRBD2 (6 bases each). V was pared by 4 bases and J by 10 bases, with 20 bases between. The CDR3 consists of 15 residues. Germline V lookup: CDR1 LGHNA, CDR2 YSLEER. The DNA of the CDR3 is TGCGCCAGCAGCCTAGTGGGGGGCAGGATCGGGGAGCAGTTCTTC. Translated, it gives CASSLVGGRIGEQFF.

This clonotype was observed many times. The V call is TRBV7-2, the J call TRBJ2-6; D may be TRBD2 (6 bases). V lost 5 bases to trimming and J lost 10 bases, with 15 bases between them. Per the germline V gene, CDR1 is SGHTA and CDR2 is FQGNSA. This CDR3 is 14 amino acids long. Written as DNA, the CDR3 is TGTGCCAGCAGCCCGATGGGACTGCTGAACGTCCTGACTTTC. This encodes CASSPMGLLNVLTF.

This clonotype was counted between two and nine times. The chain uses TRBV28 and TRBJ2-4, with D perhaps matching TRBD1 (6 bases). The CDR3 runs to 13 residues. Trimming took 2 bases from V and 9 from J, leaving 11 bases between them. CDR1 MDHEN and CDR2 SYDVKM come from the germline V gene. CDR3: CASSLMGAGIQYF. CDR3 sequence (DNA): TGTGCCAGCAGTTTAATGGGGGCCGGCATTCAGTACTTC.

This clonotype appeared a few times. V usage is TRBV24-1 and J usage is TRBJ2-4; 9 bases agree with TRBD1. J lost 6 bases, V lost 4 bases, and 3 bases had no gene match. The CDR3 is 14 amino acids. Germline V lookup: CDR1 KGHDR, CDR2 SFDVKD. The CDR3 DNA sequence: TGTGCCACCAGTGAGCCGGGACAGGGAAACATTCAGTACTTC. This sequence encodes CATSEPGQGNIQYF.

The chain joins TRBV7-9 to TRBJ2-5; 7 positions match TRBD2. The ends lost 4 bases at V and 2 bases at J; junction bases unmatched: 4. Germline values: CDR1 SEHNR, CDR2 FQNEAQ (reference sequence). The CDR3 length is 14 residues. CDR3 in DNA: TGTGCCAGCAGCTCCGGGACTATACAAGAGACCCAGTACTTC. Translated: CASSSGTIQETQYF.

This clonotype came up a few times. The chain joins TRBV2 to TRBJ2-1; 8 bases align to TRBD2. V shed 0 bases and J 13 bases; nucleotides not matched to a gene: 8. This CDR3 contains 14 residues. Germline V CDR1 and CDR2: SNHLY, FYNNEI. Written as DNA, the CDR3 is TGTGCCAGCAGTGAAGCAGACCGGGGGGGCCGACAGTTCTTC. This encodes CASSEADRGGRQFF.

The chain joins TRBV5-1 to TRBJ2-2; 8 bases line up with TRBD2. V lost 0 bases to trimming and J lost 4 bases; unmatched junction nucleotides: 5. CDR1 is SGHRS, CDR2 YFSETQ, per germline. The CDR3 has 16 residues. The chain's CDR3 is CASSLGAGDVTGELFF. CDR3 nucleotides: TGCGCCAGCAGCTTGGGAGCGGGAGATGTCACCGGGGAGCTGTTTTTT.

This clonotype was recorded many times. V is TRBV2 and J is TRBJ1-1; D gene uncertain. V lost 3 bases and J lost 0, with 8 bases in between. CDR1 is SNHLY, CDR2 FYNNEI, per germline. The CDR3 has 14 residues. CDR3 protein: CASSEPKMNTEAFF. The CDR3 DNA follows: TGTGCCAGCAGTGAGCCTAAAATGAACACTGAAGCTTTCTTT. The whole variable domain, remainder taken from reference TRBV2 and TRBJ1-1, is EPEVTQTPSHQVTQMGQEVILRCVPISNHLYFYWYRQILGQKVEFLVSFYNNEISEKSEIFDDQFSVERPDGSNFTLKIRSTKLEDSAMYFCASSEPKMNTEAFFGQGTRLTVV.

The chain couples TRBV28 to TRBJ1-2; D is possibly TRBD1 (5 bases). Germline assignment: CDR1 MDHEN and CDR2 SYDVKM. The CDR3 consists of 11 residues. The V end was cut by 7 bases, the J end by 8 bases, with 11 bases between. CDR3: CASISRAGYTF. The CDR3 DNA is TGTGCCAGCATCTCCAGGGCGGGCTACACCTTC.

This clonotype has ten or more counts. The J gene is TRBJ2-1, the V gene TRBV7-8; 9 bases are shared with TRBD1. CDR3 length: 13 amino acids. Unmatched junction bases numbered 4, after V lost 4 bases and J lost 9 bases. CDR1 and CDR2 from the germline V gene are SGHVS and FQNEAQ. The CDR3 sequence is CASSWTGVGEQFF. The CDR3 DNA reads TGTGCCAGCAGCTGGACAGGGGTTGGTGAGCAGTTCTTC.

In this sample, this clonotype turned up a few times. The gene calls are TRBV12-3 or TRBV12-4 and TRBJ2-7; D is uncertain. Trimming left V 1 base short and J 6 bases short, with 13 bases between. The CDR3 contains 14 residues. The CDR3 loop is CASSLVLGSGEQYF. Written as DNA, the CDR3 is TGTGCCAGCAGTTTAGTTCTGGGGTCAGGCGAGCAGTACTTC.